This T cell receptor (beta chain) was profiled in a study of blood T cell repertoires in COVID-19. Study background: Sources were T cells, B-cell-depleted T cells, or PBMCs; the material itself was cDNA or gDNA.

The germline CDR1 and CDR2 sequences are SGHRS and YFSETQ. The CDR3 contains 16 residues. Germline trimming cut 0 bases from V and 4 bases from J; bases unmatched to any gene: 6. Original processing methods: Amplification from reference gene primers served as the basis for estimated nucleated cell counts. Clones were sequenced by immunoSEQ multiplex PCR, and TCRdb holds only the in-frame ones, with some missing. V and J calls and clone size are as listed in that table; D and trimming were resolved from the DNA. The data contain about 230,000 clones, approximately 81% of them singletons. The sample taken for sequencing was peripheral blood. This receptor was taken from a woman aged 80 or older with active or convalescent COVID-19. The chain uses TRBV5-1 and TRBJ1-4; TRBD1 aligns across 7 bases. CDR3 residues: CASSLGPAGGNEKLFF. Here the CDR3 DNA reads TGCGCCAGCAGCTTGGGGCCCGCAGGGGGTAATGAAAAACTGTTTTTT.